This TCR beta chain emerged from a study of vaccination and CD4 T cells after COVID-19. Background on the study: Convalescent individuals numbered four females and six males, two being Hispanic.

Treatment defined: roughly 10-day PBMC culture with coronavirus spike peptide pools or control peptides (ViraFEST assay). This clonotype was counted a few times. The antigen is not known. Its ends do not fully match the called genes, so a read error is possible. Germline CDR1 is SGHTA and CDR2 is FQGNSA. The CDR3 has 15 residues. Cultured CD4+ T cell DNA was sequenced using the Oncomine TCR Beta short-read assay. MiXCR, run by TCRdb on the PCR reads, gives a single entry per CDR3 protein. The repertoire includes 15,000 to 20,000 distinct CDR3 sequences, approximately 29% of them detected once, and more than 15% sits in the top ten.

V and J are TRBV7-2 and TRBJ1-5; TRBD1 aligns across 8 bases. Sequenced sample: cultured CD4+ T cells from blood. This clonotype was obtained from a human donor with COVID-19. Here the CDR3 DNA reads TGTGCCAGCAGCTTAGAAGGGACAGGCAAGCAGCCCCAGCATTTT. Residues: CASSLEGTGKQPQHF.